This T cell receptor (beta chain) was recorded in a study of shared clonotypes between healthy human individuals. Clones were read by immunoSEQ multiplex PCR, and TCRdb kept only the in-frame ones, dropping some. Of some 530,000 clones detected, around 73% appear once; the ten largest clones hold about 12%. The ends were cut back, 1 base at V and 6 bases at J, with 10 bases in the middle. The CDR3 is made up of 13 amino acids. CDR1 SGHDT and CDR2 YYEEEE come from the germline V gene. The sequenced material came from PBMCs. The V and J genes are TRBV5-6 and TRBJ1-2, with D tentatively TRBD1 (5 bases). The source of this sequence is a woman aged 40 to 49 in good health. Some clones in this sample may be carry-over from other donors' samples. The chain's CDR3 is CASSLIGTNGYTF. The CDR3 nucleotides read TGTGCCAGCAGCTTGATCGGGACTAATGGCTACACCTTC. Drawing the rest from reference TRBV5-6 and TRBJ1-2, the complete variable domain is DAGVTQSPTHLIKTRGQQVTLRCSPKSGHDTVSWYQQALGQGPQFIFQYYEEEERQRGNFPDRFSGHQFPNYSSELNVNALLLGDSALYLCASSLIGTNGYTFGSGTRLTVV.